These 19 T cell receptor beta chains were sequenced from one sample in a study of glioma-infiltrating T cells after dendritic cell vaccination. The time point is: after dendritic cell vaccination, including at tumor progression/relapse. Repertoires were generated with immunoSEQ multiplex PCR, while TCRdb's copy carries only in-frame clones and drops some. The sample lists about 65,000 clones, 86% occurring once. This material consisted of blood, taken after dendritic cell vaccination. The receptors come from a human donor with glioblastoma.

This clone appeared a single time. The CDR3 here is CASSVVGGPNNEQFF. As DNA, the CDR3 is TGTGCCAGCAGCGTAGTAGGAGGCCCTAACAATGAGCAGTTCTTC. This rearrangement joins TRBV9 to TRBJ2-1, with D possibly matching TRBD2 (5 bases). V lost 0 bases, J lost 5 bases, and 12 bases lay in between. The CDR3 is 15 residues long. Looked up from germline, CDR1 is SGDLS and CDR2 is YYNGEE.

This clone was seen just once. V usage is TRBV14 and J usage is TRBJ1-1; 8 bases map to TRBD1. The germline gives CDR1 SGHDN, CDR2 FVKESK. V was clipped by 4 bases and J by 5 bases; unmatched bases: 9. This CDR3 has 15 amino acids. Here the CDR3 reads CASSLLTGVGTEAFF. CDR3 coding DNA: TGTGCCAGCAGCCTCTTGACAGGGGTAGGGACTGAAGCTTTCTTT.

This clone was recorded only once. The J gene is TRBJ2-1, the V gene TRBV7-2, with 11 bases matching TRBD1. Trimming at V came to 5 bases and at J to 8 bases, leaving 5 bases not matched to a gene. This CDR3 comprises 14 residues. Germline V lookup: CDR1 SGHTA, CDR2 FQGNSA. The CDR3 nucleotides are TGTGCCAGCAGCCCTCGGGACAGGGGGGATGAGCAGTTCTTC. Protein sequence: CASSPRDRGDEQFF.

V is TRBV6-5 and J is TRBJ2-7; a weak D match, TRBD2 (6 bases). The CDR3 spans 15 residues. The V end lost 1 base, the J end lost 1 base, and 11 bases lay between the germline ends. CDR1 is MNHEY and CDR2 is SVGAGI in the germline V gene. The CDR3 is CASSYWGDASYEQYF. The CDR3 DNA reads TGTGCCAGCAGTTACTGGGGGGACGCGTCCTACGAGCAGTACTTC.

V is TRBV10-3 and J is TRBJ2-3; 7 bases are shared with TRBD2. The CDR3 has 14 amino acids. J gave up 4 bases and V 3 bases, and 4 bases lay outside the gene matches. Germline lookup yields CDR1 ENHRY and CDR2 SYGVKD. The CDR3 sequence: CAISEWRESDTQYF. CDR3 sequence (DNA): TGTGCCATCAGTGAATGGCGGGAGTCAGATACGCAGTATTTT.

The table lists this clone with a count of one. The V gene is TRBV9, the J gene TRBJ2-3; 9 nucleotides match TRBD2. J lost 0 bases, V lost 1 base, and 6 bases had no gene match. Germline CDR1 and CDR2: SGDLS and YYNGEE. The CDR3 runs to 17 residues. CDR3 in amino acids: CASSVTAGGRSTDTQYF. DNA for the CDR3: TGTGCCAGCAGCGTAACAGCGGGAGGAAGGAGCACAGATACGCAGTATTTT.

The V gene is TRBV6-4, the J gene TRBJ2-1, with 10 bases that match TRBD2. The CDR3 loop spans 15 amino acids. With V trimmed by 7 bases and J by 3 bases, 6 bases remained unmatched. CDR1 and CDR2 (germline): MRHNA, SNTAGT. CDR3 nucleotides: TGTGCCAGCACCGTAGGACTAGCGGTCTACAATGAGCAGTTCTTC. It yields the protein CASTVGLAVYNEQFF.

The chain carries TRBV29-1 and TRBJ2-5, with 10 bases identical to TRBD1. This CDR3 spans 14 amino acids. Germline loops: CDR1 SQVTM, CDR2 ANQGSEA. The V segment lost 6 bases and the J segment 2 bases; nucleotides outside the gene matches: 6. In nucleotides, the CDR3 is TGCAGCGTCCGGACAGGGGGAGGTCAAGAGACCCAGTACTTC. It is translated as CSVRTGGGQETQYF. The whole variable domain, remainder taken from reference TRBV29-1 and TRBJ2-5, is SAVISQKPSRDICQRGTSLTIQCQVDSQVTMMFWYRQQPGQSLTLIATANQGSEATYESGFVIDKFPISRPNLTFSTLTVSNMSPEDSSIYLCSVRTGGGQETQYFGPGTRLLVL.

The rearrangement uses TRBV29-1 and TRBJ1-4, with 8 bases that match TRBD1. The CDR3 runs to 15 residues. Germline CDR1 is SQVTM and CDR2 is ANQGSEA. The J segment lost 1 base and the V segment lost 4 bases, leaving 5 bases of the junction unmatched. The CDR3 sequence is CSVGQGRLTNEKLFF. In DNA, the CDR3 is TGCAGCGTTGGACAGGGGAGGTTAACTAATGAAAAACTGTTTTTT.

CDR3 DNA: TGTGCCAGTAAGGGTAATCCGACAGGGGGCGAAGAGACCCAGTACTTC. It codes for CASKGNPTGGEETQYF. The V call is TRBV19, the J call TRBJ2-5; TRBD1 agrees at 10 bases. This CDR3 spans 16 amino acids. The germline V gene encodes CDR1 LNHDA and CDR2 SQIVND (reference sequence). The V gene end was trimmed by 7 bases and the J gene end by 3 bases; junction bases not matched to a gene: 11.

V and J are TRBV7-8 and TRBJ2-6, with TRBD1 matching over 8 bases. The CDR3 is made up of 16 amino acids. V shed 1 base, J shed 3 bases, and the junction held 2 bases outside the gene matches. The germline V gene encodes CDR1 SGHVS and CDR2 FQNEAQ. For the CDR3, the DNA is TGTGCCAGCAGCTTAGGTACAGGGGGTGGGGCCAACGTCCTGACTTTC. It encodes CASSLGTGGGANVLTF.

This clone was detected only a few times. Written as DNA, the CDR3 is TGTGCCAGCTCACCACCAAATTTTGTCAGTTACACTGAAGCTTTCTTT. Translated, it gives CASSPPNFVSYTEAFF. The chain is built from TRBV18 and TRBJ1-1, with D hard to call. The CDR3 length is 16 residues. Trimming left V 0 bases short and J 3 bases short, with 14 bases between. Germline CDR1 is KGHSH and CDR2 is LQKENI.

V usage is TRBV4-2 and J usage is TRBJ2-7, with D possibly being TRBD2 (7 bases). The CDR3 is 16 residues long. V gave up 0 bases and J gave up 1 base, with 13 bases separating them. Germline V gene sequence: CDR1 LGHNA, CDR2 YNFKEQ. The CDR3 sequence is CASSQDGAGASYEQYF. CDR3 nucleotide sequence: TGTGCCAGCAGCCAAGACGGCGCGGGGGCATCCTACGAGCAGTACTTC.

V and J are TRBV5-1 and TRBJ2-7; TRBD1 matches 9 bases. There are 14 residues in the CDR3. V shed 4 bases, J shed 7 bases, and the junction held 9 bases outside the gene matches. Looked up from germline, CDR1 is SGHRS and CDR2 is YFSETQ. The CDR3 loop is CASSTGQGLWEQYF. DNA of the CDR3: TGCGCCAGCAGCACGGGACAGGGCCTCTGGGAGCAGTACTTC.

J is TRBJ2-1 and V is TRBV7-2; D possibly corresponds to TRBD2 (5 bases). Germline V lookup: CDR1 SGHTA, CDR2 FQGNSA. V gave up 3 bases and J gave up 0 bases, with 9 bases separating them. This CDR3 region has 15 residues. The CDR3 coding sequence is TGTGCCAGCAGCTTGGAGGAGTCCTCCTACAATGAGCAGTTCTTC. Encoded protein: CASSLEESSYNEQFF.

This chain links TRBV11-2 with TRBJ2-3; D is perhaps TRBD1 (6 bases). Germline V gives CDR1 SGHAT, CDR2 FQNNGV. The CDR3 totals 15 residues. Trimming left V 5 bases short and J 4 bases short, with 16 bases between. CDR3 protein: CASSPVFSGADTQYF. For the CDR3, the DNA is TGTGCCAGCAGCCCGGTCTTTTCAGGGGCAGATACGCAGTATTTT.

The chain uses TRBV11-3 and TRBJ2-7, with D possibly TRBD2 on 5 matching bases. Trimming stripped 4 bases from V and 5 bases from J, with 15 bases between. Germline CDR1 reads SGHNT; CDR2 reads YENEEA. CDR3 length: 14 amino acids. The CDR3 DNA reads TGTGCCAGCAGCTCCCGTTTGGCCGGGGACGAGCAGTACTTC. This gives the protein CASSSRLAGDEQYF.

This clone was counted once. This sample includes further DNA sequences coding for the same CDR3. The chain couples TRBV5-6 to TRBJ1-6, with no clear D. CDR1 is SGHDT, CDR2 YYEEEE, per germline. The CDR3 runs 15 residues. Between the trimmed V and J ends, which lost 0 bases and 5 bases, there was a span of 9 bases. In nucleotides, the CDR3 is TGTGCCAGCAGCTTGGACAGTAAAAATAATTCACCCCTCCACTTT. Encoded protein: CASSLDSKNNSPLHF.

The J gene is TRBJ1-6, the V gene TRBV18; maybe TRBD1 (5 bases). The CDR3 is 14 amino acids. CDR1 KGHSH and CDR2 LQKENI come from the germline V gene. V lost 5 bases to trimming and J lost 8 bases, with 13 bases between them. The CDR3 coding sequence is TGTGCCAGCTCATCGGGTTGGGGGGATTCACCCCTCCACTTT. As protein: CASSSGWGDSPLHF.